This T cell receptor beta chain was sequenced during a study of breast tumors, draining lymph nodes, adjacent tissues. Breast cancer patients provided tissue from their axillary draining lymph nodes. The CDR3 extends over 14 amino acids. The V and J ends lost 8 bases and 2 bases respectively, with 12 bases between them. This clonotype was observed many times. TCRdb reanalysed the multiplex PCR reads using MiXCR and keeps one entry per CDR3 protein. The sample holds fewer than 140,000 distinct CDR3 sequences, around 30% seen once. The receptor's source is a female donor with breast cancer. Some clones in this sample may be carry-over from other donors' samples. The rearrangement links TRBV12-3 or TRBV12-4 to TRBJ2-2; possibly TRBD1 for D (5 bases). The sample consisted of axillary lymph node tissue. DNA for the CDR3: TGTGCCAGCCAGGGTTCCCTTAACACCGGGGAGCTGTTTTTT. Translated, it gives CASQGSLNTGELFF.